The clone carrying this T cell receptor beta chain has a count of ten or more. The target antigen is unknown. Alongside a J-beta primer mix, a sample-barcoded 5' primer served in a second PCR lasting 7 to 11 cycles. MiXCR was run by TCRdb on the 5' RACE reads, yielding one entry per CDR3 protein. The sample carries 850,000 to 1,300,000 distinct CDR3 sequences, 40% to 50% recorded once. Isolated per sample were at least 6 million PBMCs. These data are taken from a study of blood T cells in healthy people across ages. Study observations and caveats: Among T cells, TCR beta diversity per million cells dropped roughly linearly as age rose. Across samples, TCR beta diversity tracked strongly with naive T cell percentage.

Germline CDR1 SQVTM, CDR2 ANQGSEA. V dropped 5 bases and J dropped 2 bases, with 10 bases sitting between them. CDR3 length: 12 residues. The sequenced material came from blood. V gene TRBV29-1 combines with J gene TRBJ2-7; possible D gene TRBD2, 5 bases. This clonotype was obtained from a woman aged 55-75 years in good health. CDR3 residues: CSVRGQPYEQYF. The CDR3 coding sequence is TGCAGCGTTCGGGGTCAGCCCTACGAGCAGTACTTC.